This TCR beta chain was recovered during a study of T-cell memory formation after mild COVID-19. Study context: Clustering of TCRs was largely donor specific. Study-wide results and limits: Shrinking CD4+ clones were chiefly CM and EM; CD8+ ones were chiefly EMRA. Later expanders leaned CD4+, whereas clones that contracted between day 15 and 85 were balanced CD4/CD8.

TCRalpha and TCRbeta libraries used 5'RACE with constant-segment primers and UMIs. TCRdb fed the 5' RACE reads into MiXCR, producing one record per CDR3 protein. This sample has about 250,000 distinct CDR3 sequences, with roughly 15% found just once. Comment on this clonotype: The antigen remains undetermined.

Trimming left V 4 bases short and J 2 bases short, with 14 bases between. The V gene's germline CDR1 is SGHRS and CDR2 YFSETQ. The CDR3 loop spans 15 amino acids. The sample taken for sequencing was PBMCs or a T cell subset sorted from them (not recorded which). The chain has TRBV5-1 and TRBJ2-3; D remains unclear. The clonotype was recovered from an adult woman who had mild COVID-19 (a few samples of this study predate the infection). Cell type and time point are not known. The CDR3 bases are TGCGCCAGCAGCCCCGGCTTGGCGGCCACAGATACGCAGTATTTT. Amino acids: CASSPGLAATDTQYF.